This TCR beta chain was found in a study of STAT5B mutations in CD4+ large granular lymphocyte leukemia. There are 15 residues in the CDR3. J gave up 6 bases and V 1 base, and 9 bases lay outside the gene matches. Germline CDR1 and CDR2: MNHNY and SVGAGI (reference sequence). Libraries were prepared by immunoSEQ multiplex PCR; TCRdb keeps only in-frame clonotypes and omits some of them. The sample carries some 29,000 clones, 78% recorded once. The TCR comes from a human donor in good health. The sample consisted of CD4+ T cells from blood buffy coats. The chain uses TRBV6-6 and TRBJ2-7, with TRBD1 matching 7 bases. The CDR3 reads CASSYLATGAGEQYV. The CDR3 nucleotides are TGTGCCAGCAGTTACTTAGCTACAGGGGCCGGCGAGCAGTACGTC.